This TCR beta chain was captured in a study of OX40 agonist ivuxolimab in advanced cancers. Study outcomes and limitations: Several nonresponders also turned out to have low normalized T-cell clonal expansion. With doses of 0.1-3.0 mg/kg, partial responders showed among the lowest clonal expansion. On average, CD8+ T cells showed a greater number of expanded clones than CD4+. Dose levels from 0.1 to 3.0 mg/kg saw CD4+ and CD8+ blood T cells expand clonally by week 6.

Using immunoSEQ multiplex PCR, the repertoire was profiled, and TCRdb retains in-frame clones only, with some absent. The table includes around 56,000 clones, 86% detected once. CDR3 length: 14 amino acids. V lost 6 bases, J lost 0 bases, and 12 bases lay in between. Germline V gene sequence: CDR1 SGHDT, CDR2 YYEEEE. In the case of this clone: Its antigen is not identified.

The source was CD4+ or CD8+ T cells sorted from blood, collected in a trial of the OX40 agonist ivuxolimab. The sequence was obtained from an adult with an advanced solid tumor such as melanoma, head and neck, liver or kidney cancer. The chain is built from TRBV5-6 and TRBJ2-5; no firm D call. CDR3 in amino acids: CASNPTMYQETQYF. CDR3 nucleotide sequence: TGTGCCAGCAACCCTACGATGTACCAAGAGACCCAGTACTTC. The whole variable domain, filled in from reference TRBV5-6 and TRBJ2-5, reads DAGVTQSPTHLIKTRGQQVTLRCSPKSGHDTVSWYQQALGQGPQFIFQYYEEEERQRGNFPDRFSGHQFPNYSSELNVNALLLGDSALYLCASNPTMYQETQYFGPGTRLLVL.